These T cell receptor beta chains were read from a single sample in a study of cytomegalovirus exposure and HLA in healthy donors. Libraries were prepared by immunoSEQ multiplex PCR; TCRdb keeps only in-frame clonotypes and omits some of them. The table lists about 100,000 clones, around 72% of them singletons. The sample taken for sequencing was PBMCs. The receptors stem from a man aged 35 to 55 in good health and CMV-seronegative. Each CDR3 is given with its conserved first and last residue. A D gene is named only where the DNA matches it firmly. Clone sizes are given selectively: once, few, many, or a class where the clone is expanded.

j_call clone_size d_call v_call cdr3_nt cdr3_aa
TRBJ1-5 NA TRBD1 TRBV7-2 TGTGCCAGCAGCCTAGAGGTAACGGGACAGGATCAGCCCCAGCATTTT CASSLEVTGQDQPQHF
TRBJ2-7 NA TRBD1 TRBV30 TGTGCCTGGAGTAAAGACAGGGAACCCTACGAGCAGTACTTC CAWSKDREPYEQYF
TRBJ1-4 NA NA TRBV7-2 TGTGCCAGCCATGTGGCATCAACTAATGAAAAACTGTTTTTT CASHVASTNEKLFF
TRBJ1-6 NA NA TRBV18 TGTGCCAGCTCACGTCTCCGGGAGGATAATTCACCCCTCCACTTT CASSRLREDNSPLHF
TRBJ1-5 NA NA TRBV28 TGTGCCAGCAGTTTATACCCAGGAAATCAGCCCCAGCATTTT CASSLYPGNQPQHF
TRBJ2-7 NA NA TRBV29-1 TGCAGCGTAGGGGTCTACGAGCAGTACTTC CSVGVYEQYF
TRBJ2-4 few TRBD2 TRBV10-2 TGCGCCAGCAGTGGAACTAGCGGGGTAGCCAAAAACATTCAGTACTTC CASSGTSGVAKNIQYF
TRBJ1-4 NA NA TRBV28 TGTGCCAGCAATACCGAAGGGGATGAAAAACTGTTTTTT CASNTEGDEKLFF
TRBJ2-1 NA NA TRBV4-3 TGCGCCAGCAGCCAAGATCCGTTCGGGAATGAGCAGTTCTTC CASSQDPFGNEQFF
TRBJ2-3 NA TRBD2 TRBV9 TGTGCCAGCAGCGTAGCTAGCGGGGGTGGAACAGATACGCAGTATTTT CASSVASGGGTDTQYF
TRBJ2-6 NA NA TRBV7-2 TGTGCCAGCCAAGGACAGATCCGCTCTGGGGCCAACGTCCTGACTTTC CASQGQIRSGANVLTF
TRBJ1-3 few NA TRBV7-8 TGTGCCAGCAGCTCGCAACGTTTGAGCTCTGGAAACACCATATATTTT CASSSQRLSSGNTIYF
TRBJ1-4 NA NA TRBV5-1 TGCGCCAGCAGCTTGGATGGGACACGATATGAAAAACTGTTTTTT CASSLDGTRYEKLFF
TRBJ1-1 NA TRBD1 TRBV2 TGTGCCAGCAGGCCTAATACAGGGGGGACTGAAGCTTTCTTT CASRPNTGGTEAFF
TRBJ1-1 NA NA TRBV5-6 TGTGGCAGCAGCTTGAGAGTGAACACTGAAGCTTTCTTT CGSSLRVNTEAFF
TRBJ2-3 NA NA TRBV6-5 TGTGCCAGCAGTGGGGAGGAAACAGATACGCAGTATTTT CASSGEETDTQYF
TRBJ2-2 NA TRBD1 TRBV11-2 TGTGCCAGCAGGCGGACAGGGGGCCCAGGGACCGGGGAGCTGTTTTTT CASRRTGGPGTGELFF
TRBJ2-3 NA NA TRBV5-4 TGTGCCAGCAGCATAGGACTATCCACAGATACGCAGTATTTT CASSIGLSTDTQYF
TRBJ1-3 NA NA TRBV28 TGTGCCAGCATACCGGAGGGGCGGGCTGGAAACACCATATATTTT CASIPEGRAGNTIYF
TRBJ2-7 NA TRBD1 TRBV13 TGTGCCAGCAGCTTATCCCCGGGGACAGGGCCCTACGAGCAGTACTTC CASSLSPGTGPYEQYF
TRBJ1-4 once NA TRBV7-6 TGTGCCAGCAGCGCACAGGGAACTAATGAAAAACTGTTTTTT CASSAQGTNEKLFF
TRBJ2-3 few NA TRBV27 TGTGCCAGCAGTTTTGTCGGGGAAACAGATACGCAGTATTTT CASSFVGETDTQYF
TRBJ2-7 few NA TRBV5-1 TGCGCCAGCAGCTTGTCACAGGGTCTAGGCTACGAGCAGTACTTC CASSLSQGLGYEQYF
TRBJ2-5 few NA TRBV5-1 TGCGCCAGCAGCTTGGCTTCAGGGGACCGCCAAGAGACCCAGTACTTC CASSLASGDRQETQYF
TRBJ2-5 NA NA TRBV13 TGTGCCAGCAGCCCAGCCGGAGGCCGGGAGACCCAGTACTTC CASSPAGGRETQYF
TRBJ1-2 NA TRBD1 TRBV5-8 TGTGCCAGCAACAACCGGGACAGGGGTTGGGGCTACACCTTC CASNNRDRGWGYTF
TRBJ1-6 NA NA TRBV7-8 TGTGCCAGCAAACCCCGTGGAGGATCCGATTCACCCCTCCACTTT CASKPRGGSDSPLHF
TRBJ2-7 NA TRBD1 TRBV29-1 TGCAGCGTTGAGGCCCGGGACAGAGCTCCCCACGAGCGGTACTTC CSVEARDRAPHERYF
TRBJ2-3 NA TRBD1 TRBV5-1 TGCGCCAGCAGCTCAGGACAGGGGGTCACAGATACGCAGTATTTT CASSSGQGVTDTQYF
TRBJ1-6 NA NA TRBV7-8 TGTGCCAGTTCTGCGGGTTCCTATAATTCACCCCTCCACTTT CASSAGSYNSPLHF
TRBJ2-1 NA TRBD1 TRBV25-1 TGTGCCAGCATCGGACAGGGGAGGGGTAATGAGCAGTTCTTC CASIGQGRGNEQFF
TRBJ2-7 NA NA TRBV6-5 TGTGCCAGCAGTTATCGGGGGGCATACGAGCAGTACTTC CASSYRGAYEQYF
TRBJ2-1 NA NA TRBV25-1 TGTGCCAGCAGTGAATACCGGGGATCCTACAATGAGCAGTTCTTC CASSEYRGSYNEQFF
TRBJ2-5 NA TRBD2 TRBV29-1 TGCAGCGCCGGACTAGCGGAGACCCAGTACTTC CSAGLAETQYF
TRBJ2-2 NA NA TRBV6-1 TGTGCCAGCAGTGCCGTCAGGGGCAACGCGAACACCGGGGAGCTGTTTTTT CASSAVRGNANTGELFF
TRBJ1-2 NA NA TRBV5-1 TGCGCCAGCAGTCACGACATCTCCTATGGCTACACCTTC CASSHDISYGYTF
TRBJ1-3 NA TRBD1 TRBV6-7 TGTGCCAGCAGTTCAAGACAGGGCTCTGGAAACACCATATATTTT CASSSRQGSGNTIYF
TRBJ1-2 NA NA TRBV5-4 TGTGCCAGCAGCCCCGGAGGAACGGGAAGTAACTATGGCTACACCTTC CASSPGGTGSNYGYTF
TRBJ2-1 NA TRBD2 TRBV9 TGTGCCAGCAGCACCTCCCCTCACGGGGGGGATGAGCAGTTCTTC CASSTSPHGGDEQFF
TRBJ2-4 NA NA TRBV2 TGTGCCAGCAGTGAAGGACGAGGAACTCAGTACTTC CASSEGRGTQYF
TRBJ2-7 medium-sized TRBD1 TRBV5-4 TGTGCCAGCAGCCGACGGGACAGGCCCTACGAGCAGTACTTC CASSRRDRPYEQYF
TRBJ2-6 medium-sized NA TRBV4-3 TGCGCCAGCAGCCAAGATTCGGGGATGGGGGCCAACGTCCTGACTTTC CASSQDSGMGANVLTF
TRBJ1-5 NA TRBD1 TRBV6-5 TGTGCCAGCAGTTACAGGACAGGGGGCAATCAGCCCCAGCATTTT CASSYRTGGNQPQHF
TRBJ1-2 many NA TRBV27 TGTGCCAGCAGTTTTCGGGGATCATACTATGGCTACACCTTC CASSFRGSYYGYTF
TRBJ1-2 NA NA TRBV19 TGTGCCAGTAGTACCCCGGGGGTGGACTATGGCTACACCTTC CASSTPGVDYGYTF
TRBJ1-2 NA NA TRBV7-9 TGTGCCAGCAGCTCCTCCCTGGGAGTACGCTATGGCTACACCTTC CASSSSLGVRYGYTF
TRBJ1-1 NA NA TRBV5-1 TGCGCCAGCAGCCGTCAGGGGCCGAACACTGAAGCTTTCTTT CASSRQGPNTEAFF
TRBJ1-4 few NA TRBV4-2 TGTGCCAGCAGCCTCCGGGATAGTAATGAAAAACTGTTTTTT CASSLRDSNEKLFF
TRBJ2-1 NA NA TRBV12-5 TGTGCTAGTGGTTCTTCCCGGGGGGCTACTTATTCTCGTGAGCAGTTCTTC CASGSSRGATYSREQFF
TRBJ2-5 NA TRBD2 TRBV19 TGTGCCAGTAGTTTCGGACTAGCGGGTGATCAAGAGACCCAGTACTTC CASSFGLAGDQETQYF
TRBJ1-6 once TRBD1 TRBV25-1 TGTGCCAGCAGACGAGGGGGCTCTTATAATTCACCCCTCCACTTT CASRRGGSYNSPLHF
TRBJ1-1 NA NA TRBV2 TGTGCCAGCAGTACCCAGGGTTCCACTGAAGCTTTCTTT CASSTQGSTEAFF